Shown below are 4 T cell receptor beta chains from a single sample sequenced in a study of T cells in Graves' hyperthyroidism and ophthalmopathy. Authors of the study amplified TCR beta CDR3 regions from RNA transcripts. When the TCR CDR3 underwent first-round RT-PCR, the HTBI primer set was used. One entry per CDR3 protein, called by TCRdb with MiXCR from the multiplex PCR reads. This sample has around 250,000 distinct CDR3 sequences, with about 15% found just once. Source material: blood. These receptor sequences come from a woman aged 35 to 49 with Graves' hyperthyroidism that later progressed to Graves' ophthalmopathy.

The table lists this clonotype with many counts. The chain combines TRBV2 with TRBJ1-6; TRBD1 agrees at 8 bases. V lost 0 bases to trimming and J lost 9 bases; unmatched junction nucleotides: 4. The CDR3 totals 15 residues. In germline, CDR1 is SNHLY, CDR2 FYNNEI. The CDR3 coding sequence is TGTGCCAGCAGTGAAGCGGGACAGGTTACTTCACCCCTCCACTTT. Protein: CASSEAGQVTSPLHF.

The chain recombines TRBV4-1 with TRBJ2-3; D is possibly TRBD1 (6 bases). This CDR3 comprises 17 residues. The V and J ends lost 0 bases and 4 bases respectively, with 17 bases between them. In germline, CDR1 is MGHRA, CDR2 YSYEKL. The CDR3 loop reads CASSQDSLGGGADTQYF. The CDR3 nucleotides read TGCGCCAGCAGCCAAGATTCACTAGGTGGGGGCGCAGATACGCAGTATTTT.

This clonotype was detected many times. The chain couples TRBV11-3 to TRBJ2-3; D ambiguous. Germline values: CDR1 SGHNT, CDR2 YENEEA. The germline V and J ends were trimmed by 3 bases and 9 bases, with 16 bases remaining between them. This CDR3 comprises 14 residues. The CDR3: CASSLADSPGTQYF. The CDR3 DNA follows: TGTGCCAGCAGCTTGGCTGATTCCCCCGGCACGCAGTATTTT.

V usage is TRBV27 and J usage is TRBJ2-1; 14 bases align to TRBD2. The CDR3 is 19 residues long. J lost 0 bases, V lost 7 bases, and 11 bases had no gene match. The germline V gene has CDR1 MNHEY and CDR2 SMNVEV (reference sequence). In DNA, the CDR3 is TGTGCCAGCAAAGCATCCGGGACTAGCGGGAGTAGCTCCTACAATGAGCAGTTCTTC. It codes for CASKASGTSGSSSYNEQFF.